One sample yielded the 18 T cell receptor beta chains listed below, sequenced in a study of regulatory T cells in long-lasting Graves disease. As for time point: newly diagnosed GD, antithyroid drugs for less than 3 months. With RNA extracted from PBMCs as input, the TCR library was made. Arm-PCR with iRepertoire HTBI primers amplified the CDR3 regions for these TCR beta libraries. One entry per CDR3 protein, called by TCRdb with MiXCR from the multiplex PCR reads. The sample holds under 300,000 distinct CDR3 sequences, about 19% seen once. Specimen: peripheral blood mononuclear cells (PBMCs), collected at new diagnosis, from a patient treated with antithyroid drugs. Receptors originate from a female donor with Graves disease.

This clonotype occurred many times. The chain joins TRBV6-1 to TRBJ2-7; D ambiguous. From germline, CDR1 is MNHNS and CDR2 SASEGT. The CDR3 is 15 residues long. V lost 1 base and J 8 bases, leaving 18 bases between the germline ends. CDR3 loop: CASSEEWGLFFKQYF. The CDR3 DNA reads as TGTGCCAGCAGTGAAGAATGGGGTCTCTTCTTCAAGCAGTACTTC.

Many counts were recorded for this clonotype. CDR3 sequence reads: CASSRGRNTGELFF. For the CDR3, the DNA is TGTGCCAGCAGCAGAGGGAGAAACACCGGGGAGCTGTTTTTT. The V call is TRBV11-2, the J call TRBJ2-2, with TRBD2 as a possible D gene (5 bases). There are 14 residues in the CDR3. V lost 5 bases, J lost 2 bases, and 9 bases lay in between. The germline CDR1 and CDR2 sequences are SGHAT and FQNNGV.

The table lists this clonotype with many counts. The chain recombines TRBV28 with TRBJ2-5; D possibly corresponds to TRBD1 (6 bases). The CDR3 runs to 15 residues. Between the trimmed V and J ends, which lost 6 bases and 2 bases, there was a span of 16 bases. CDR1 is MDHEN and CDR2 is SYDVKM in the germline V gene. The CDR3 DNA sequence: TGTGCCAGCAGGGAACAGGGTCCGAATCAAGAGACCCAGTACTTC. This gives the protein CASREQGPNQETQYF.

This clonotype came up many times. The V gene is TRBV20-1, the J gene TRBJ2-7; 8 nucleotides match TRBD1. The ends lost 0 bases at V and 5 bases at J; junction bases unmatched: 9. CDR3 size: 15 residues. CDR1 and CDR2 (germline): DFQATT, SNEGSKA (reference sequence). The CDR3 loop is CSARDHRTGLHEQYF. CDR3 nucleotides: TGCAGTGCTAGAGATCACCGGACAGGGCTCCACGAGCAGTACTTC.

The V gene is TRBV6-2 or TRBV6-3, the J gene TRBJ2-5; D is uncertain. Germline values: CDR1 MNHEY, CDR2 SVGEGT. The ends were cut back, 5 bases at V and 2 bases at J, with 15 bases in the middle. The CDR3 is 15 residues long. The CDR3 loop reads CASSELVSTQETQYF. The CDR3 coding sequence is TGTGCCAGCAGTGAATTGGTCAGTACTCAAGAGACCCAGTACTTC.

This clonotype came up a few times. The CDR3 bases are TGTGCCTGGAGTCGGGCCCTAAGCTCTGGGGCCAACGTCCTGACTTTC. Encoded protein: CAWSRALSSGANVLTF. The J gene is TRBJ2-6, the V gene TRBV30; D call uncertain. Germline-derived CDR1 and CDR2 are GTSNPN and SVGIG (reference sequence). CDR3 length: 16 residues. Trimming pared 2 bases from V and 0 bases from J, leaving 11 bases between.

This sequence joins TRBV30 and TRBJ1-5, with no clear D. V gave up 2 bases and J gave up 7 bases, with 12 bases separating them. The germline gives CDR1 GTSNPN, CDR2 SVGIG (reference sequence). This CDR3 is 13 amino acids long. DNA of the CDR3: TGTGCCTGGAGTCCGGACGTAGTACAGCCCCAGCATTTT. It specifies CAWSPDVVQPQHF.

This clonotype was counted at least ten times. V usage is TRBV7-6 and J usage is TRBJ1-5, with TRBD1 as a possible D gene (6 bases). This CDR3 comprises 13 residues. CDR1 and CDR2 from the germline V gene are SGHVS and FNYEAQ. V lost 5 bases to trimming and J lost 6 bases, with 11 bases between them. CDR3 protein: CASSRGGGQPQHF. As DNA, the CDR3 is TGTGCCAGCAGCCGAGGGGGGGGTCAGCCCCAGCATTTT.

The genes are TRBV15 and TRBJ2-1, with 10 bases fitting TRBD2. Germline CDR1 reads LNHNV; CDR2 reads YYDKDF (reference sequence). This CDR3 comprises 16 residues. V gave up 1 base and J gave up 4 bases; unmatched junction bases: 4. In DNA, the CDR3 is TGTGCCACCAGCAGAGTAACTAGCGGGGAATACAATGAGCAGTTCTTC. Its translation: CATSRVTSGEYNEQFF.

CDR3 in amino acids: CASTDRNQPQHF. The CDR3 DNA reads TGTGCCAGCACCGACAGAAATCAGCCCCAGCATTTT. V usage is TRBV28 and J usage is TRBJ1-5, with D perhaps TRBD1 (5 bases). Germline lookup yields CDR1 MDHEN and CDR2 SYDVKM. The CDR3 length is 12 residues. The ends were cut back, 7 bases at V and 4 bases at J, with 8 bases in the middle.

This chain's CDR3 is CASSPRTGGGSPLHF. CDR3 DNA: TGTGCCAGCAGTCCACGGACGGGAGGGGGTTCACCCCTCCACTTT. The chain is built from TRBV25-1 and TRBJ1-6; D might be TRBD1 (6 bases). This CDR3 is built from 15 residues. V gave up 5 bases and J gave up 9 bases, with 17 bases separating them. Germline CDR1 is MGHDK and CDR2 is SYGVNS. The full variable domain, with the rest looked up from reference TRBV25-1 and TRBJ1-6, is EADIYQTPRYLVIGTGKKITLECSQTMGHDKMYWYQQDPGMELHLIHYSYGVNSTEKGDLSSESTVSRIRTEHFPLTLESARPSHTSQYLCASSPRTGGGSPLHFGNGTRLTVT.

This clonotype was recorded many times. CDR3 sequence reads: CASSQGLLGTPLHF. DNA of the CDR3: TGTGCCAGCAGCCAAGGTCTGTTGGGTACACCCCTCCACTTT. The chain recombines TRBV3-1 with TRBJ1-6, with D unclear. The CDR3 covers 14 residues. Germline values: CDR1 LGHDT, CDR2 YNNKEL (reference sequence). V lost 1 base, J lost 11 bases, and 12 bases lay in between.

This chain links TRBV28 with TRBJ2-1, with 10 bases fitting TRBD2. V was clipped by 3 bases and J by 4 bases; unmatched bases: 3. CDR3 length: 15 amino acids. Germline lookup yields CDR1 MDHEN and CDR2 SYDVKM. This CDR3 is CASSFIAGGYNEQFF. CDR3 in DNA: TGTGCCAGCAGTTTCATAGCGGGGGGTTACAATGAGCAGTTCTTC.

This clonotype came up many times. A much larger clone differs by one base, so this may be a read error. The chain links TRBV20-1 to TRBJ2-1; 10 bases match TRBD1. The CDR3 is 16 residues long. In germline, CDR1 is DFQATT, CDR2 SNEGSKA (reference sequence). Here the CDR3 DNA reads TGCAGTGCTAGAGATCCCTCGGGACAGGGGAACAATGAGCAGCTCTTC. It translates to CSARDPSGQGNNEQLF.

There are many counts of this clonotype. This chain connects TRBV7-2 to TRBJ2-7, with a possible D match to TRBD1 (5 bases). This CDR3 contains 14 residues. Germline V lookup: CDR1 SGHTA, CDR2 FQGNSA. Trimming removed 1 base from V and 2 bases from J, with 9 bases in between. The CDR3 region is CASSLDDRTYEQYF. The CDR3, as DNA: TGTGCCAGCAGCTTAGATGACAGAACCTACGAGCAGTACTTC.

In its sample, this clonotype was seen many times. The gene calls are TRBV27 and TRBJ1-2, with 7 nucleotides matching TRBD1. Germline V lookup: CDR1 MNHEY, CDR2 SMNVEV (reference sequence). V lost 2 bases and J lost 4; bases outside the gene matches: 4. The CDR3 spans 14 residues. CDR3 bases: TGTGCCAGCAGTTTAGGGACAGATAGCTATGGCTACACCTTC. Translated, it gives CASSLGTDSYGYTF.

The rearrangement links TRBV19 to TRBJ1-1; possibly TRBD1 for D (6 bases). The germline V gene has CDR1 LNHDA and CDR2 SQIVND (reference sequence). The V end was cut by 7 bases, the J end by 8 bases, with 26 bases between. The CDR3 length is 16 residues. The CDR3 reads CASTPRRGGMGNEAFF. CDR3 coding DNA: TGTGCCAGTACCCCACGCAGGGGCGGGATGGGGAACGAAGCTTTCTTT.

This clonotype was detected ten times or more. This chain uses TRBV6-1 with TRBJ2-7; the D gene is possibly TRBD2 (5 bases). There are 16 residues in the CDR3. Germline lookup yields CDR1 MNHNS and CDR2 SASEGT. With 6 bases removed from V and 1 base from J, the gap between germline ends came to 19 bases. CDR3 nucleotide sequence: TGTGCCAGCAGGACAACTCCCGGAGGCTTTTCCTACGAGCAGTACTTC. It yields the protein CASRTTPGGFSYEQYF.